Listed here are 4 T cell receptor beta chains from one sample, sequenced in a study of beta chain features in type 1 diabetes. General study results and limits: Shorter TCRB CDR3s, moderately but significantly so, were found in Type 1 diabetes patients in all four CD4+ subsets.

Which antigens these TCRs recognize remains unknown. The whole isolated RNA underwent reverse transcription, so sequencing captured expressed TCRB transcripts. Method: immunoSEQ multiplex PCR; TCRdb's copy keeps in-frame clones and lacks some. The sample shows 150,000 to 190,000 clones, 10% of them seen only once. Sequences were obtained from central memory CD4+ T cells from blood. The receptors come from a man aged 25-40 years with type 1 diabetes.

This clone was counted a few times. J is TRBJ2-3 and V is TRBV7-2; 9 bases line up with TRBD2. The V and J ends lost 1 base and 11 bases, in that order; junction bases with no gene match: 1. This CDR3 spans 12 amino acids. Germline-derived CDR1 and CDR2 are SGHTA and FQGNSA. The CDR3 DNA follows: TGTGCCAGCAGCTTAGAACTAGCGGGGCAGTATTTT. Translation gives CASSLELAGQYF.

This clone showed up just a few times. The chain recombines TRBV5-1 with TRBJ1-5; TRBD1 is a possible D gene (6 bases). Trimming shortened V by 1 base and J by 5 bases, and 10 bases separated the two germline ends. The CDR3 spans 14 residues. Germline CDR1 SGHRS, CDR2 YFSETQ. CDR3 bases: TGCGCCAGCAGCTTGTGGGAGGGGGATCAGCCCCAGCATTTT. Protein sequence: CASSLWEGDQPQHF.

This clone was seen a handful of times. The CDR3: CACPRGSGNTIYF. The CDR3 bases are TGTGCCTGTCCCCGGGGCTCTGGAAACACCATATATTTT. The gene calls are TRBV30 and TRBJ1-3; no clear D. The CDR3 is 13 amino acids. The V and J ends lost 6 bases and 0 bases respectively, with 9 bases between them. Germline V gene lookup returns CDR1 GTSNPN and CDR2 SVGIG (reference sequence).

This chain connects TRBV5-5 to TRBJ1-5; D is unclear. This CDR3 has 13 residues. V lost 0 bases and J lost 6, with 7 bases in between. Germline loops: CDR1 SGHKS, CDR2 YYEKEE (reference sequence). The CDR3 spells CASSLGWSQPQHF. CDR3 in DNA: TGTGCCAGCAGCTTGGGATGGAGTCAGCCCCAGCATTTT.